This entry lists 29 T cell receptor beta chains sequenced from one sample in a study of T cell repertoires in cytomegalovirus infection. Antigens of these TCRs are unknown. MiXCR, run by TCRdb on the reads, gives a single entry per CDR3 protein. The table includes 650,000 to 900,000 distinct CDR3 sequences, around a third detected once. The material was cultured CD8+ T cells from PBMCs, obtained from culture after CMV antigen stimulation. These receptors were collected from a human donor in good health (CMV status not recorded). Some clones in this sample may be carry-over from other donors' samples.

About this clonotype itself: One base away lies a much larger clone, so this may be a sequencing read error. This chain uses TRBV7-6 with TRBJ1-1; TRBD1 matches at 7 bases. Unmatched junction bases numbered 14, after V lost 1 base and J lost 0 bases. CDR1 and CDR2 from the germline V gene are SGHVS and FNYEAQ. The CDR3 consists of 19 residues. In nucleotides, the CDR3 is TGTGCCAGCAGCTTAGAGGCGGGACAGCAAGGGGACATGAACACTGAAGCTTTCTTT. This codes for CASSLEAGQQGDMNTEAFF.

This clonotype was picked up a small number of times. The chain uses TRBV6-6 and TRBJ2-3; D gene ambiguous. Germline assignment: CDR1 MNHNY and CDR2 SVGAGI (reference sequence). CDR3 size: 11 residues. Trimming stripped 6 bases from V and 4 bases from J, with 5 bases between. The CDR3: CASRHADTQYF. In DNA, the CDR3 is TGTGCCAGCAGACACGCAGATACGCAGTATTTT.

The sample holds a few counts of this clonotype. The chain has TRBV7-9 and TRBJ1-2; D not resolved. V lost 7 bases and J 4 bases, leaving 10 bases between the germline ends. Germline loops: CDR1 SEHNR, CDR2 FQNEAQ (reference sequence). The CDR3 extends over 12 amino acids. CDR3 in amino acids: CASTRATYGYTF. The CDR3 DNA reads as TGTGCCAGCACGAGGGCGACCTATGGCTACACCTTC. Filled out from reference TRBV7-9 and TRBJ1-2, the complete variable domain reads DTGVSQNPRHKITKRGQNVTFRCDPISEHNRLYWYRQTLGQGPEFLTYFQNEAQLEKSRLLSDRFSAERPKGSFSTLEIQRTEQGDSAMYLCASTRATYGYTFGSGTRLTVV.

This chain links TRBV4-2 with TRBJ1-6; a weak D match, TRBD1 (5 bases). Trimming shortened V by 0 bases and J by 10 bases, and 13 bases separated the two germline ends. This CDR3 has 15 amino acids. Germline CDR1 is LGHNA and CDR2 is YNFKEQ. The CDR3 loop is CASSQEGVWWSPLHF. For the CDR3, the DNA is TGTGCCAGCAGCCAAGAAGGGGTGTGGTGGTCACCCCTCCACTTT.

The chain uses TRBV10-3 and TRBJ2-1; D is perhaps TRBD2 (5 bases). Trimming stripped 6 bases from V and 2 bases from J, with 20 bases between. The CDR3 sequence is 17 residues long. The germline gives CDR1 ENHRY, CDR2 SYGVKD. Here the CDR3 reads CAISRREPMMAYNEQFF. CDR3 coding DNA: TGTGCCATCAGCCGTAGGGAGCCCATGATGGCCTACAATGAGCAGTTCTTC.

This clonotype was detected only a few times. The rearrangement joins TRBV25-1 to TRBJ2-3, with D hard to call. The CDR3 is 13 amino acids. Germline V gene lookup returns CDR1 MGHDK and CDR2 SYGVNS. V dropped 3 bases and J dropped 3 bases, with 7 bases sitting between them. This CDR3 reads CASSDTATDTQYF. The CDR3 DNA sequence: TGTGCCAGCAGTGATACAGCTACAGATACGCAGTATTTT.

The genes are TRBV4-1 and TRBJ2-1, with 9 nucleotides matching TRBD1. The ends lost 2 bases at V and 2 bases at J; junction bases unmatched: 7. The CDR3 sequence is 17 residues long. Germline CDR1 is MGHRA and CDR2 is YSYEKL. In DNA, the CDR3 is TGCGCCAGCAGCCAAAAGAGCGGACAGGGGACCTACAATGAGCAGTTCTTC. Its translation is CASSQKSGQGTYNEQFF.

This chain connects TRBV7-4 to TRBJ1-2; unclear D gene. The CDR3 is 16 amino acids. Germline CDR1 is SGHVT and CDR2 is SQSDAQ. V was shortened by 1 base and J by 4 bases, with 16 bases between the two germline ends. The CDR3 protein is CASSLGSPGLRYGYTF. The CDR3 nucleotides read TGTGCCAGCAGCTTAGGAAGCCCGGGCCTACGCTATGGCTACACCTTC.

The rearrangement uses TRBV20-1 and TRBJ2-1, with 9 nucleotides matching TRBD1. V was clipped by 6 bases and J by 2 bases; unmatched bases: 17. The CDR3 contains 18 residues. Germline CDR1 reads DFQATT; CDR2 reads SNEGSKA (reference sequence). The CDR3 region is CSAPQGASTIETYNEQFF. The CDR3 region has the DNA TGCAGTGCGCCACAGGGGGCGAGTACGATCGAAACCTACAATGAGCAGTTCTTC.

This clonotype came up a few times. This chain links TRBV28 with TRBJ1-2; tentatively, D is TRBD1 (5 bases). V was pared by 2 bases and J by 1 base, with 11 bases between. The length of the CDR3 is 15 residues. Germline lookup yields CDR1 MDHEN and CDR2 SYDVKM. This CDR3 reads CASSLVTANNYGYTF. The CDR3 coding sequence is TGTGCCAGCAGTTTAGTGACAGCTAATAACTATGGCTACACCTTC.

This clonotype was counted only a few times. CDR3 loop: CASSIALGGRYNEQFF. CDR3 DNA sequence: TGTGCCAGTAGTATAGCACTGGGGGGCCGGTACAATGAGCAGTTCTTC. The chain links TRBV19 to TRBJ2-1; D is tentatively TRBD1 or TRBD2 (6 bases each). Trimming took 1 base from V and 4 from J, leaving 14 bases between them. The CDR3 sequence is 16 residues long. The V gene's germline CDR1 is LNHDA and CDR2 SQIVND (reference sequence).

This clonotype showed up many times. The chain is built from TRBV7-2 and TRBJ2-1; 15 nucleotides align to TRBD2. V lost 0 bases, J lost 2 bases, and 2 bases stayed unmatched. In germline, CDR1 is SGHTA, CDR2 FQGNSA. The CDR3 contains 18 residues. The CDR3 sequence: CASSLAGLAGGTYNEQFF. In DNA form, the CDR3 reads TGTGCCAGCAGCTTAGCGGGACTAGCGGGGGGTACCTACAATGAGCAGTTCTTC. Full variable domain (rest looked up from reference TRBV7-2 and TRBJ2-1): GAGVSQSPSNKVTEKGKDVELRCDPISGHTALYWYRQSLGQGLEFLIYFQGNSAPDKSGLPSDRFSAERTGGSVSTLTIQRTQQEDSAVYLCASSLAGLAGGTYNEQFFGPGTRLTVL.

This clonotype was picked up a small number of times. V usage is TRBV7-2 and J usage is TRBJ1-2, with 9 positions matching TRBD1. This CDR3 has 14 residues. Germline CDR1 is SGHTA and CDR2 is FQGNSA. The J segment lost 6 bases and the V segment lost 4 bases, leaving 6 bases of the junction unmatched. CDR3 coding DNA: TGTGCCAGCAGCTACAGGGGGCGTATGGATGGCTACACCTTC. This gives the protein CASSYRGRMDGYTF.

The rearrangement joins TRBV7-9 to TRBJ2-7; 7 nucleotides line up with TRBD2. The CDR3 contains 16 residues. The V gene end was trimmed by 5 bases and the J gene end by 0 bases; junction bases not matched to a gene: 10. The germline gives CDR1 SEHNR, CDR2 FQNEAQ (reference sequence). CDR3 DNA: TGTGCCAGCAGCCCCATTGGGGGGGAGAGCTCCTACGAGCAGTACTTC. Residues: CASSPIGGESSYEQYF.

The gene calls are TRBV7-6 and TRBJ1-2; D gene unclear. The CDR3 is 13 amino acids. CDR1 and CDR2 (germline): SGHVS, FNYEAQ. With 5 bases removed from V and 4 bases from J, the gap between germline ends came to 11 bases. The CDR3 nucleotides are TGTGCCAGCAGCGCAGGTTATTTCTATGGCTACACCTTC. Translating gives CASSAGYFYGYTF.

This clonotype was found many times. The V and J genes are TRBV7-2 and TRBJ2-3, with 7 bases identical to TRBD2. Germline loops: CDR1 SGHTA, CDR2 FQGNSA. The CDR3 consists of 15 residues. V lost 0 bases, J lost 5 bases, and 5 bases stayed unmatched. The CDR3 bases are TGTGCCAGCAGCTTAGCCAGCGGGGATAGAGATACGCAGTATTTT. It encodes CASSLASGDRDTQYF.

This clonotype was counted only a few times. The chain combines TRBV19 with TRBJ2-1; 7 bases align to TRBD2. The CDR3 totals 15 residues. Trimming took 11 bases from V and 4 from J; bases not matched to a gene: 14. Germline V gives CDR1 LNHDA, CDR2 SQIVND (reference sequence). The CDR3 loop is CACRGVDSLYNEQFF. The CDR3 nucleotides read TGTGCCTGTCGGGGGGTGGACTCGTTATACAATGAGCAGTTCTTC.

The chain combines TRBV6-1 with TRBJ2-5, with D tentatively TRBD1 (5 bases). The germline V gene has CDR1 MNHNS and CDR2 SASEGT. CDR3 length equals 13 residues. V gave up 6 bases and J gave up 5 bases, with 13 bases separating them. CDR3 residues: CASSGGPGETQYF. CDR3 in DNA: TGTGCCAGCAGCGGCGGACCAGGGGAGACCCAGTACTTC.

This clonotype occurred once. V and J are TRBV7-9 and TRBJ1-1; D possibly corresponds to TRBD1 (6 bases). The CDR3 spans 16 residues. CDR1 SEHNR and CDR2 FQNEAQ come from the germline V gene (reference sequence). V was trimmed by 2 bases and J by 0 bases, leaving 13 bases between them. The DNA of the CDR3 is TGTGCCAGCAGCTTAAAGGGGGGGCGGCTGAACACTGAAGCTTTCTTT. Translated: CASSLKGGRLNTEAFF.

This clonotype was seen more than once but under ten times. The chain is built from TRBV10-2 and TRBJ1-1, with D tentatively TRBD1 (6 bases). V gave up 7 bases and J gave up 4 bases, with 16 bases separating them. CDR3 length: 14 amino acids. CDR1 WSHSY and CDR2 SAAADI come from the germline V gene. CDR3: CASIPGGGGTEAFF. CDR3 DNA sequence: TGCGCCAGCATTCCCGGGGGGGGCGGCACTGAAGCTTTCTTT.

This clonotype was counted a few times. CDR3 loop: CASSLYGLSNQPQHF. The DNA of the CDR3 is TGTGCCAGCAGTTTGTATGGACTCAGCAATCAGCCCCAGCATTTT. The chain links TRBV28 to TRBJ1-5; no firm D call. Trimming left V 3 bases short and J 1 base short, with 10 bases between. CDR3 length: 15 residues. Germline V lookup: CDR1 MDHEN, CDR2 SYDVKM. The variable domain in full, completed from reference TRBV28 and TRBJ1-5, reads DVKVTQSSRYLVKRTGEKVFLECVQDMDHENMFWYRQDPGLGLRLIYFSYDVKMKEKGDIPEGYSVSREKKERFSLILESASTNQTSMYLCASSLYGLSNQPQHFGDGTRLSIL.

The CDR3 DNA reads TGTGCCAGCAGCAAGGGGGCTAGCACAGATACGCAGTATTTT. Protein sequence: CASSKGASTDTQYF. The chain recombines TRBV12-3 or TRBV12-4 with TRBJ2-3, with 7 bases lining up with TRBD1. V trimming: 6 bases; J trimming: 0 bases; junction bases outside the gene matches: 3. This CDR3 is 14 amino acids long.

The rearrangement links TRBV10-3 to TRBJ1-2; D might be TRBD1 (6 bases). The ends were cut back, 0 bases at V and 0 bases at J, with 11 bases in the middle. Germline assignment: CDR1 ENHRY and CDR2 SYGVKD. This CDR3 is built from 16 residues. The CDR3 sequence is CAISESYRATNYGYTF. The CDR3 DNA is TGTGCCATCAGTGAGTCCTACAGGGCCACTAACTATGGCTACACCTTC.

As concerns this clonotype: A much larger clone is a single base away; this may be a read error. The CDR3 DNA reads as TGTGTCAGCAGCTTAGAGGGGGGGTACACTGAAGCTTTCTTT. This translates into CVSSLEGGYTEAFF. This chain links TRBV7-3 with TRBJ1-1, with a tentative D call TRBD1 (6 bases). The length of the CDR3 is 14 residues. The germline CDR1 and CDR2 sequences are SGHTA and FQGTGA.

The chain recombines TRBV19 with TRBJ2-1, with 12 bases lining up with TRBD2. This CDR3 has 14 residues. V gave up 5 bases and J gave up 10 bases; unmatched junction bases: 6. Germline CDR1 and CDR2: LNHDA and SQIVND (reference sequence). The CDR3 sequence is CASSLGLAGPEQFF. The CDR3 nucleotides read TGTGCCAGTAGTCTTGGACTAGCGGGGCCCGAGCAGTTCTTC.

The chain combines TRBV4-3 with TRBJ1-4, with D possibly being TRBD1 (5 bases). Trimming cost V 4 bases and J 4 bases, with 10 bases left between them. Germline values: CDR1 LGHNA, CDR2 YSLEER. The CDR3 length is 14 residues. The CDR3 reads CASSPDSLNEKLFF. DNA of the CDR3: TGCGCCAGCAGCCCAGACAGCCTTAATGAAAAACTGTTTTTT.

The V gene is TRBV27, the J gene TRBJ1-2; weak D call: TRBD1 (5 bases). CDR1 and CDR2 (germline): MNHEY, SMNVEV (reference sequence). This CDR3 is built from 13 residues. Trimming removed 6 bases from V and 4 bases from J, with 12 bases in between. CDR3 region: CASSPTDPYGYTF. In DNA form, the CDR3 reads TGTGCCAGCAGCCCGACAGACCCCTATGGCTACACCTTC.

This chain uses TRBV7-4 with TRBJ1-5; 9 bases align to TRBD1. V lost 1 base to trimming and J lost 3 bases; unmatched junction nucleotides: 4. The CDR3 spans 16 residues. CDR1 is SGHVT, CDR2 SQSDAQ, per germline. The CDR3 loop reads CASSLDRGLTNQPQHF. CDR3 bases: TGTGCCAGCAGCTTAGACAGGGGGCTTACCAATCAGCCCCAGCATTTT.

This clonotype was observed a few times. The genes are TRBV9 and TRBJ1-1; possible D gene TRBD1, 6 bases. Trimming stripped 3 bases from V and 1 base from J, with 13 bases between. The CDR3 loop spans 15 amino acids. Germline-derived CDR1 and CDR2 are SGDLS and YYNGEE. CDR3 amino acids: CASSGTGQPNTEAFF. As DNA, the CDR3 is TGTGCCAGCAGCGGAACCGGACAGCCGAACACTGAAGCTTTCTTT.